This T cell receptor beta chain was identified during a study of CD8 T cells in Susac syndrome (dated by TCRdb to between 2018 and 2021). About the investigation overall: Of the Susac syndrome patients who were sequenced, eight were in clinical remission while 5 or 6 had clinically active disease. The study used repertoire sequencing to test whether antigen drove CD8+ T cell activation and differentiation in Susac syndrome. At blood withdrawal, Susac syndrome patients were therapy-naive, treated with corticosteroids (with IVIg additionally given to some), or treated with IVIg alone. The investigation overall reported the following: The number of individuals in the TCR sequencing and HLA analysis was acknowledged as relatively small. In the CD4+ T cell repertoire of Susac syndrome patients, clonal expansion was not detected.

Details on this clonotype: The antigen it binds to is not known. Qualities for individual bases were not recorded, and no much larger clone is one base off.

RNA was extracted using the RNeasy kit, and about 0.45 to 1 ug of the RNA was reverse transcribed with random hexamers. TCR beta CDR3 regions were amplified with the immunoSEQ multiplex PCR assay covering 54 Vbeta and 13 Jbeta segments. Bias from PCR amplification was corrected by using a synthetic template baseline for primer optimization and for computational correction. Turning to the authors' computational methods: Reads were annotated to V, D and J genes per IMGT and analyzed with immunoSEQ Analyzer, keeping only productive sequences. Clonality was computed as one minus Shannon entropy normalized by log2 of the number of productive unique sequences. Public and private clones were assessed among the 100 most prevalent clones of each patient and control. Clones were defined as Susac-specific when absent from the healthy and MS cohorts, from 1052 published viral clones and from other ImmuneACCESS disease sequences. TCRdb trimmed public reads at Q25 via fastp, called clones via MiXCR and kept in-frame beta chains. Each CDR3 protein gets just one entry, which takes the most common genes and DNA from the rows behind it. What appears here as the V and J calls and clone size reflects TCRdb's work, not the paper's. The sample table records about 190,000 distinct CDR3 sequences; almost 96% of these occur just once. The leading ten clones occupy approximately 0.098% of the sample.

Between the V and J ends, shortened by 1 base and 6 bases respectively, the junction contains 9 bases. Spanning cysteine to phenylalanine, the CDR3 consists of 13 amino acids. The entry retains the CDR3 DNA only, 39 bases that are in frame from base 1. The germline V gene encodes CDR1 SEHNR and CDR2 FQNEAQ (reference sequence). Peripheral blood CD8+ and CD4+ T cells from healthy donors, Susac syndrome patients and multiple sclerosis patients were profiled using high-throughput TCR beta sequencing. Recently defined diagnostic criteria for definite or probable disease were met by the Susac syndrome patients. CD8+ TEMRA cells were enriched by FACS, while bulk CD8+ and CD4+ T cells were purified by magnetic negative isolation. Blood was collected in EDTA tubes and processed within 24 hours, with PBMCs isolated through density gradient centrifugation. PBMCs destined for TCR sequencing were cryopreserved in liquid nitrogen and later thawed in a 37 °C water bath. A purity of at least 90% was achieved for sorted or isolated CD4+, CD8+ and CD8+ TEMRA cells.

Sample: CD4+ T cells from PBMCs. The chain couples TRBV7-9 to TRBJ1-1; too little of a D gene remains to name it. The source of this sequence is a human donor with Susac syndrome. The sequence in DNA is TGTGCCAGCAGCTTAGGGTTCGGCCCTGAAGCTTTCTTT. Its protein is CASSLGFGPEAFF. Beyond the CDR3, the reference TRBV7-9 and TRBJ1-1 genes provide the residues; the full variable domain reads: DTGVSQNPRHKITKRGQNVTFRCDPISEHNRLYWYRQTLGQGPEFLTYFQNEAQLEKSRLLSDRFSAERPKGSFSTLEIQRTEQGDSAMYLCASSLGFGPEAFFGQGTRLTVV.